This T cell receptor beta chain is drawn from a study of T cells in Graves' hyperthyroidism and ophthalmopathy. Regions amplified from RNA transcripts were the TCR beta CDR3 regions. The HTBI set primed first-round TCR CDR3 RT-PCR. TCRdb re-called the multiplex PCR reads through MiXCR, storing one row per CDR3 protein. This sample has around 540,000 distinct CDR3 sequences, with about 16% found just once. Deletions cut 6 bases from V and 3 bases from J, with 12 bases between. Germline lookup yields CDR1 DFQATT and CDR2 SNEGSKA (reference sequence). This CDR3 is built from 12 residues. V is TRBV20-1 and J is TRBJ2-7; D unclear. Sequencing used blood. The clonotype comes from a woman aged 25 to 39 with Graves' ophthalmopathy. The CDR3 nucleotides read TGCAGTGCCATGGAACATAACTACGAGCAGTACTTC. Amino acids: CSAMEHNYEQYF.